These T cell receptor beta chains were read from a single sample in a study of T-cell reconstitution after alpha-beta-depleted transplantation in children. TCRdb fed the PCR reads into MiXCR, producing one record per CDR3 protein. The table lists hundreds of thousands of distinct CDR3 sequences, approximately 32% of them singletons. The source material was PBMCs from the stem cell graft donor, sampled from the stem cell graft. The receptors derive from a human donor who donated a stem cell graft to a child with aplastic anemia. The CDR3 runs from the conserved cysteine through the conserved F or W. A D gene is named only where the DNA matches it firmly. Size tells how often a clone was seen (once, few, many) or the class of an expanded clone, and some rows leave it out.

V gene	J gene	D gene	clone size	CDR3 DNA	CDR3 protein
TRBV5-4	TRBJ2-1	TRBD2	.	TGTGCCAGCAGTTTAGCGGGAGAAGTTTCCAATGAGCAGTTCTTC	CASSLAGEVSNEQFF
TRBV6-1	TRBJ2-7	TRBD1	.	TGTGCCAGCAGACCGACAGGGGAAAGAAGCGAGCAGTACTTC	CASRPTGERSEQYF
TRBV12-3/TRBV12-4	TRBJ1-1	.	many	TGTGCCAGCAGTTTGATAGGGGGGACTGAAGCTTTCTTT	CASSLIGGTEAFF
TRBV6-4	TRBJ1-1	.	few	TGTGCCAGCACGTGGGGGCCTGAAGCTTTCTTT	CASTWGPEAFF
TRBV9	TRBJ2-1	.	few	TGTGCCAGCAGCCGAGACTCGGATTATTTGGAAGAGCAGTTCTTC	CASSRDSDYLEEQFF
TRBV24-1	TRBJ2-1	.	.	TGTGCCACCAGTGGGACGGGTGTTTCCGCGGAGCAGTTCTTC	CATSGTGVSAEQFF
TRBV5-5	TRBJ2-1	TRBD2	few	TGTGCCAGCAGCCCACTTCGACTAGCGGGAGTGGGGGATGAGCAGTTCTTC	CASSPLRLAGVGDEQFF
TRBV12-3/TRBV12-4	TRBJ2-5	TRBD1	few	TGTGCCAGCAGCGTGGGACAGCTAGTTCAAGAGACCCAGTACTTC	CASSVGQLVQETQYF
TRBV29-1	TRBJ1-5	.	few	TGCAGCGTTTCAGAGGCCAGGGCAGGCCAGCCCCAGCATTTT	CSVSEARAGQPQHF
TRBV19	TRBJ1-1	.	.	TGTGCCAGTACATGGGGTTACGGGATGAACACTGAAGCTTTCTTT	CASTWGYGMNTEAFF
TRBV12-3/TRBV12-4	TRBJ2-2	TRBD2	.	TGTGCCAGCAGTTTCTTAGCGGGAGGAGGTACCGGGGAGCTGTTTTTT	CASSFLAGGGTGELFF
TRBV12-3/TRBV12-4	TRBJ1-6	.	few	TGTGCCAGCCGGGGTCAATATCGATCACCCCTCCACTTT	CASRGQYRSPLHF
TRBV30	TRBJ1-1	.	.	TGTGCCTGGAGTAGGGGGATGAACACTGAAGCTTTCTTT	CAWSRGMNTEAFF
TRBV6-4	TRBJ2-3	TRBD1	.	TGTGCCAGCAGTGAGGCAGGGGGCGTGACAGATACGCAGTATTTT	CASSEAGGVTDTQYF
TRBV9	TRBJ2-5	TRBD1	.	TGTGCCAGCAGCGTAGAGTCAGGGGGAGAGACCCAGTACTTC	CASSVESGGETQYF